This entry features one T cell receptor (beta chain) sequence. This clone's antigen is unknown. One base away there is no much larger clone; base qualities are not given. This CDR3 is also generated by other DNA sequences in the sample. The sample is drawn from a study of shared clonotypes between healthy human individuals (dated by TCRdb to 2018 to 2020). Looking at the study overall: A couple of women and a few men aged 18 to 49 years were included in the cohort. The study deeply sequenced blood TCR repertoires of five healthy adults to estimate repertoire size and the extent of clonotype sharing between individuals. To increase sequencing depth and limit assay-specific biases, TCR repertoire library preparation and sequencing were carried out by different laboratories using diverse techniques. Per donor, three plates each were used for CD4 naive and CD4 memory, two for CD8 naive, and one for CD8 memory. Leukapheresis yielded between about 0.94 and 9 billion PBMCs per donor. Summary of the overall study and its limitations: Across a few donors, 4.5% to 6.5% of naive CD4, 3.5% of naive CD8, about 2.3% of memory CD4, and over 0.35% of memory CD8 clonotypes were shared. Compared with non-shared clonotypes, clonotypes shared by all four sorted-subset donors had higher generation probabilities. Because the study included a small number of donors, the genetic and exposure-history diversity represented was limited. Pairwise subsampling led to the expectation that sequencing depth would affect the degree of clonotype sharing among donors. Rarefaction of sorted-subset datasets indicated incomplete sequencing despite the large sequencing depth. Naive subsets generally had larger estimated clonotype richness than memory subsets did. Sampling was limited to blood, and TCR repertoires in tissue likely differ from TCR repertoires in blood.

Using the deep immunoSEQ assay, TCR CDR3 regions were amplified from genomic DNA by multiplex PCR. Genomic DNA extracted from each cell subset was distributed evenly over all wells of several immunoSEQ 96-well plates, and each plate served as one replicate. For sorted subsets, each replicate PCR was loaded with 200 ng genomic DNA, equivalent to 30,000 or so T cell genomes. Purified libraries were quantified with a Qubit 3.0 fluorometer, sized on a Bioanalyzer 2100, and re-quantified with the KAPA Library Quantification kit. A separate single-read 150-cycle Illumina NextSeq 550 flow cell was used to sequence each immunoSEQ 96-well plate. Concerning the study's data processing: The immunoSEQ output contained only junctional sequences without quality scores, so filtering could not match that applied to full-length reads. Sequences were annotated with PyIR, a Python wrapper for IgBLAST v1.9, and V/J genes and CDR3 were assigned using IMGT germline references. Reads were filtered out if the reads had weak V/J assignments (E-value above 1e-6), no CDR3, stop codons, out-of-frame junctions, or ambiguous translated residues. A V3J clonotype was defined by an identical inferred V gene, J gene, and CDR3 amino acid sequence. Percentage overlap between repertoires was calculated by dividing the number of shared unique clonotypes by the size of the smaller repertoire. RTK rarefaction, the Chao1 estimator, and Recon v2.1 estimates of unobserved clonotypes were used to assess repertoire richness. For all TCRbeta clonotypes obtained by the gDNA method from four donors, generation probabilities were computed with OLGA. TCRdb re-hosts the immuneACCESS table, in-frame sequences only. Its copies lack some clones; in the studies checked, an unresolved V gene accounts for under half of them, and the cause for the rest is not known. Clone size and the V and J calls come from that table; the DNA yielded D and trimming. Here the sample has roughly 1,600,000 clones; 98% occur a single time. The biggest ten clones account for roughly 0.35% of the sample.

The CDR3, from cysteine to phenylalanine, totals 14 residues. The DNA shown is the 42-base CDR3, in frame from base 1. Via the germline V gene, CDR1 is SNHLY and CDR2 FYNNEI. Germline trimming amounts to 7 bases on V and 1 base on J, with 2 as the count of junction bases outside the gene matches. The donors were healthy, HIV-negative adults who had no recently reported acute infections or vaccinations. Only Caucasian adults living in Nashville, Tennessee, USA were represented among the donors. CD4+ T cells were enriched through magnetic negative selection, after which naive cells were positively selected on CD45RA and the remaining negative fraction served as the memory subset. After blood collection by leukapheresis, PBMCs were isolated using Ficoll-Histopaque density gradient centrifugation and then cryopreserved in the vapor phase of liquid nitrogen. Analytical flow cytometry was used to check the purity and quantity of each magnetically sorted T cell population. Genomic DNA was isolated from each sorted fraction and quantified by UV absorbance on a Nanodrop 2000c.

This TCR was recovered from a young man in good health. What was sequenced was naive CD4+ T cells sorted from blood. The cell subset or site tag for this specimen amounts to: CD45RA+ positively selected. The chain joins TRBV2 to TRBJ2-1, with 9 bases in between that match TRBD2. The CDR3 region: CASMAGGSYNEQFF. The DNA sequence follows: TGTGCCAGCATGGCGGGAGGGTCCTACAATGAGCAGTTCTTC.